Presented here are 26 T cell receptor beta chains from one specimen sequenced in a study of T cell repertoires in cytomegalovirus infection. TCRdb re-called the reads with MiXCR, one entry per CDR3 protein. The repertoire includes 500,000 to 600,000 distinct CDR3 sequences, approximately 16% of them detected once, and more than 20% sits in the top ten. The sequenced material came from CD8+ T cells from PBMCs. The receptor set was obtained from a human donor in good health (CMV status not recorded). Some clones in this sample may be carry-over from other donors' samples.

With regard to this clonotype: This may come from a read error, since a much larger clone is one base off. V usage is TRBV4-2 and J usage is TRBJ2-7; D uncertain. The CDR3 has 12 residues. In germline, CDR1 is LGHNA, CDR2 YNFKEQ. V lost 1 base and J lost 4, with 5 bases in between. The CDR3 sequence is CASSQVLYEQYF. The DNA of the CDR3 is TGTGCCAGCAGCCAAGTTCTTTACGAGCAGTACTTC.

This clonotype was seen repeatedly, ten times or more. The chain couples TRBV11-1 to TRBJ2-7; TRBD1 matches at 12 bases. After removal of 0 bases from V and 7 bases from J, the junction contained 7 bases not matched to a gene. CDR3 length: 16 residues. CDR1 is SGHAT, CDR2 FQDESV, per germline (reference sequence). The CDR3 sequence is CASSLAHGTGGREQYF. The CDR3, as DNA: TGTGCCAGCAGCTTAGCGCACGGGACAGGGGGCAGGGAGCAGTACTTC.

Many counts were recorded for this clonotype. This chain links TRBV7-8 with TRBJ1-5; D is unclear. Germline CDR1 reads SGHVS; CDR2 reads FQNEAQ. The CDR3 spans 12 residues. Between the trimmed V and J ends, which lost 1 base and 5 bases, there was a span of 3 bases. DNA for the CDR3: TGTGCCAGCAGCTTAGAGGATCAGCCCCAGCATTTT. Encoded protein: CASSLEDQPQHF.

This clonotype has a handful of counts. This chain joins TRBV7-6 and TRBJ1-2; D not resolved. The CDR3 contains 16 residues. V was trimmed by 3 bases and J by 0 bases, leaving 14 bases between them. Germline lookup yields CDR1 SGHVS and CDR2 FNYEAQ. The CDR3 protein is CASSLEPTSPNYGYTF. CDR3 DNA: TGTGCCAGCAGCTTGGAGCCGACCTCACCTAACTATGGCTACACCTTC.

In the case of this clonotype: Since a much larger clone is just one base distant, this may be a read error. CDR3 loop: CASSEPPTHEQYF. DNA for the CDR3: TGTGCCAGCAGTGAACCTCCAACCCACGAGCAGTACTTC. The chain combines TRBV6-1 with TRBJ2-7; D remains unclear. This CDR3 spans 13 amino acids. Germline values: CDR1 MNHNS, CDR2 SASEGT. Trimming took 2 bases from V and 5 from J, leaving 10 bases between them.

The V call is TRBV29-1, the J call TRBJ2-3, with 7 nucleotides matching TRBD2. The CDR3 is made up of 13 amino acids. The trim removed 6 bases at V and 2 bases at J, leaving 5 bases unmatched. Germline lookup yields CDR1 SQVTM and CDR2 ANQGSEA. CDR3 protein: CSVLAGVTDTQYF. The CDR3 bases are TGCAGCGTGTTGGCGGGAGTCACAGATACGCAGTATTTT.

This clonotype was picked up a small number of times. The CDR3 region has the DNA TGTGCCACCAGGGGAACAGGGAAAAGAGGAAACACCATATATTTT. This codes for CATRGTGKRGNTIYF. The chain couples TRBV10-3 to TRBJ1-3; tentative D call: TRBD1 (6 bases). This CDR3 region has 15 residues. Germline CDR1 is ENHRY and CDR2 is SYGVKD. The V and J ends lost 10 bases and 4 bases respectively, with 20 bases between them.

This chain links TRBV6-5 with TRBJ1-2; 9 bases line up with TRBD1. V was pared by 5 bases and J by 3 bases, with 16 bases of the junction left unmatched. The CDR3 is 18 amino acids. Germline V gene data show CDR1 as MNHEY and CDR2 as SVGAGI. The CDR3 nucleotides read TGTGCCAGCAGTGGGGGGATCACAGGGGGCGACTGGGACTATGGCTACACCTTC. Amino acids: CASSGGITGGDWDYGYTF.

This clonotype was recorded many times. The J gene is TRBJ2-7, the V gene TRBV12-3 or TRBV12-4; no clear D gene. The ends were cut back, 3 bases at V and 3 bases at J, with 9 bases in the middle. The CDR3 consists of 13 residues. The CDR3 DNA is TGTGCCAGCAGTTTTGGAACGAACTACGAGCAGTACTTC. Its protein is CASSFGTNYEQYF.

CDR3 sequence reads: CASSARDRGQTEAFF. In nucleotides, the CDR3 is TGTGCCAGCAGCGCCCGGGACAGGGGGCAAACTGAAGCTTTCTTT. The J gene is TRBJ1-1, the V gene TRBV7-9, with TRBD1 identical over 12 bases. Germline V gene lookup returns CDR1 SEHNR and CDR2 FQNEAQ (reference sequence). Germline trimming cut 5 bases from V and 5 bases from J; bases unmatched to any gene: 6. The CDR3 spans 15 residues.

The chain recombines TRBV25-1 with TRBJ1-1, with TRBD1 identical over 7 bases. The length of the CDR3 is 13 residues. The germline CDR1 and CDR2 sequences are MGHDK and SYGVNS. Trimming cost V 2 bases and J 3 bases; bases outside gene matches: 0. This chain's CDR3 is CASSEDRDTEAFF. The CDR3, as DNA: TGTGCCAGCAGTGAAGACAGGGACACTGAAGCTTTCTTT.

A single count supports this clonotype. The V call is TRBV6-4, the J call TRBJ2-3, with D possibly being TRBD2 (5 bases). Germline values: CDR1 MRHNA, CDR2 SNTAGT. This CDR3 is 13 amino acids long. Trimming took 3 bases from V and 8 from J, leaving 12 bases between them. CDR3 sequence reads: CASSEILSGTQYF. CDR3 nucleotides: TGTGCCAGCAGTGAGATCTTGAGCGGTACGCAGTATTTT.

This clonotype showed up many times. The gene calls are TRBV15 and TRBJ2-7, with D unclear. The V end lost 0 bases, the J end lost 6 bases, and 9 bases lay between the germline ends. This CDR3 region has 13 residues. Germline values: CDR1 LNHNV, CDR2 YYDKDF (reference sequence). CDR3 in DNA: TGTGCCACCAGCAGAGAAGAACTTCTCGAGCAGTACTTC. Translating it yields CATSREELLEQYF.

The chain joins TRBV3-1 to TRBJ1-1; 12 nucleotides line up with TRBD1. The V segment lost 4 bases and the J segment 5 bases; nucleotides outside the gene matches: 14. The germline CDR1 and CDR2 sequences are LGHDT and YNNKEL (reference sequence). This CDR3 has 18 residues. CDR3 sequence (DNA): TGTGCCAGCAGCCCTTCCGGGACAGGGGGCGAGGTTTGGACTGAAGCTTTCTTT. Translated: CASSPSGTGGEVWTEAFF.

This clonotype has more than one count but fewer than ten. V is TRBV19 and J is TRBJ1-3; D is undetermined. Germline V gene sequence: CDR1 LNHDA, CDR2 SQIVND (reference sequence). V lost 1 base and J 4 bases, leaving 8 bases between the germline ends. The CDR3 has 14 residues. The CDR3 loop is CASSIGGPGNTIYF. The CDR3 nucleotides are TGTGCCAGTAGTATAGGAGGTCCCGGAAACACCATATATTTT.

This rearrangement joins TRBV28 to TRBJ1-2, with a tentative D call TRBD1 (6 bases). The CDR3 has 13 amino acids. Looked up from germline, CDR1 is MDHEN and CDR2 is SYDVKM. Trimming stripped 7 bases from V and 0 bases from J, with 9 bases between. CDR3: CASKGVANYGYTF. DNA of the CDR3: TGTGCCAGCAAGGGGGTAGCTAACTATGGCTACACCTTC.

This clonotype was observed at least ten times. Here the CDR3 DNA reads TGTGCCATCAGTGAGACCGAACAGGGCGGTCAGCCCCAGCATTTT. Protein: CAISETEQGGQPQHF. The rearrangement uses TRBV10-3 and TRBJ1-5, with D maybe TRBD1 (6 bases). Germline CDR1 reads ENHRY; CDR2 reads SYGVKD. Between the trimmed V and J ends, which lost 2 bases and 6 bases, there was a span of 14 bases. This CDR3 has 15 residues.

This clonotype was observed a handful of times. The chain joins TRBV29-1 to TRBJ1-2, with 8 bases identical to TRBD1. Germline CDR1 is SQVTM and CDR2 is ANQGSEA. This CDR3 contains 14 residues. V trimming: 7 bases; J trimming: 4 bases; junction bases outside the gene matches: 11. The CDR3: CSAGQGIRGYGYTF. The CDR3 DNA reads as TGCAGCGCCGGACAGGGTATTCGGGGCTATGGCTACACCTTC.

The CDR3 nucleotides read TGTGCCAGCAGCCGTACGGGGGGATTAAGCACAGATACGCAGTATTTT. Its protein is CASSRTGGLSTDTQYF. The V gene is TRBV7-6, the J gene TRBJ2-3; 7 bases fit TRBD2. J was trimmed by 0 bases and V by 5 bases; bases with no gene match: 8. Per the germline V gene, CDR1 is SGHVS and CDR2 is FNYEAQ. This CDR3 has 16 amino acids.

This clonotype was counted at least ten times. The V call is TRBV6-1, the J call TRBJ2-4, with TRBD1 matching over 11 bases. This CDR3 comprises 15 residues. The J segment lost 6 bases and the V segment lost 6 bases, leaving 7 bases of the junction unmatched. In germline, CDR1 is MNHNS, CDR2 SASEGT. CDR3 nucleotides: TGTGCCAGCAGCAGGACAGGGGGCTCGGGAAACATTCAGTACTTC. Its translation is CASSRTGGSGNIQYF.

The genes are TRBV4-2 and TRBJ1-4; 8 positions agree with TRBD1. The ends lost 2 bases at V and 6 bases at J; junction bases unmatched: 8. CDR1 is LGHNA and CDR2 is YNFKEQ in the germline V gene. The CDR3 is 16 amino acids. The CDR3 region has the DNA TGTGCCAGCAGCCAACTGACCGGGACAGGAGATGAAAAACTGTTTTTT. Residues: CASSQLTGTGDEKLFF.

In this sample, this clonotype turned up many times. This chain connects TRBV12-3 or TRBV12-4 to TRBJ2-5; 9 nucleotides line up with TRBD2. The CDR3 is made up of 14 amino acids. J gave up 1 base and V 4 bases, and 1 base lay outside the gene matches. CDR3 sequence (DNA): TGTGCCAGCAGTTCTAGCGGGATCCAAGAGACCCAGTACTTC. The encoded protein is CASSSSGIQETQYF.

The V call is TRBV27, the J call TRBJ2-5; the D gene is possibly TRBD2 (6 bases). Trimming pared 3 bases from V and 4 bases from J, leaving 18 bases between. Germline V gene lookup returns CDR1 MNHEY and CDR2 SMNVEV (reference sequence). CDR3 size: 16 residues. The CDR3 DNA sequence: TGTGCCAGCAGTTTTCTGGGGACTTCGGAGCGAGAGACCCAGTACTTC. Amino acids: CASSFLGTSERETQYF.

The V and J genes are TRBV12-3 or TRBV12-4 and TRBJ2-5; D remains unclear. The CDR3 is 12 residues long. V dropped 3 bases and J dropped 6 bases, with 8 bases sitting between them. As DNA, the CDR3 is TGTGCCAGCAGTTTCCCCGACCAGACCCAGTACTTC. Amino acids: CASSFPDQTQYF.

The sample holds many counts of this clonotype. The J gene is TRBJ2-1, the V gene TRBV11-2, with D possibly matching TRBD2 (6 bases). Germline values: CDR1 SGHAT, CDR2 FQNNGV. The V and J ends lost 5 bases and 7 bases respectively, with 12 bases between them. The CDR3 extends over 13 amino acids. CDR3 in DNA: TGTGCCAGCAGCCAGGGACTGCAAAATGAGCAGTTCTTC. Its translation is CASSQGLQNEQFF.

The CDR3, as DNA: TGTGCCAGCAGTTACCTGGGGACGGACCGTAATGAGCAGTTCTTC. Protein: CASSYLGTDRNEQFF. This chain uses TRBV6-6 with TRBJ2-1; tentatively, D is TRBD1 or TRBD2 (5 bases each). The CDR3 runs 15 residues. Trimming took 2 bases from V and 7 from J, leaving 15 bases between them. Germline V gives CDR1 MNHNY, CDR2 SVGAGI (reference sequence).